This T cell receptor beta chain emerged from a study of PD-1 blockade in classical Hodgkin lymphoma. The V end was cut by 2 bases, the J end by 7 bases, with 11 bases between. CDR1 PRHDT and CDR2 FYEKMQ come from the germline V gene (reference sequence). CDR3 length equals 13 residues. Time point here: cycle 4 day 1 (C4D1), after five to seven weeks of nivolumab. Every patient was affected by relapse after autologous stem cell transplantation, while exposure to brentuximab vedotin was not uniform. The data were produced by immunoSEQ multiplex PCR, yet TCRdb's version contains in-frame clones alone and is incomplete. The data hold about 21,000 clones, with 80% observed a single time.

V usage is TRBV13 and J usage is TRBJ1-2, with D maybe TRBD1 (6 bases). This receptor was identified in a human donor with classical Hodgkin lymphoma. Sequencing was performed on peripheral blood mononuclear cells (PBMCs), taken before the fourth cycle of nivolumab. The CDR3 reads CASSLQGNVGYTF. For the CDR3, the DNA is TGTGCCAGCAGCTTACAGGGGAATGTTGGCTACACCTTC.